The clone carrying this T cell receptor beta chain has only a few counts. What it binds is unknown. CDR1 is SGHRS and CDR2 is YFSETQ in the germline V gene. The CDR3 runs 14 residues. Trimming took 0 bases from V and 4 from J; bases not matched to a gene: 3. The data stem from a study of identical twins. Findings and caveats of the study: Models predicted too little out-of-frame TCR alpha sharing in monozygotic twins.

One entry per CDR3 protein, called by TCRdb with MiXCR from the 5' RACE reads. Among 1.5 million to 2 million distinct CDR3 sequences listed, roughly a third were seen once. There were only healthy Caucasians among the donors. The J gene is TRBJ2-5, the V gene TRBV5-1, with TRBD1 matching over 7 bases. Sequencing input: cord blood. This sequence was found in a newborn girl in good health. CDR3 DNA: TGCGCCAGCAGCTTGGGACAGGGCCCAGAGACCCAGTACTTC. This sequence encodes CASSLGQGPETQYF.